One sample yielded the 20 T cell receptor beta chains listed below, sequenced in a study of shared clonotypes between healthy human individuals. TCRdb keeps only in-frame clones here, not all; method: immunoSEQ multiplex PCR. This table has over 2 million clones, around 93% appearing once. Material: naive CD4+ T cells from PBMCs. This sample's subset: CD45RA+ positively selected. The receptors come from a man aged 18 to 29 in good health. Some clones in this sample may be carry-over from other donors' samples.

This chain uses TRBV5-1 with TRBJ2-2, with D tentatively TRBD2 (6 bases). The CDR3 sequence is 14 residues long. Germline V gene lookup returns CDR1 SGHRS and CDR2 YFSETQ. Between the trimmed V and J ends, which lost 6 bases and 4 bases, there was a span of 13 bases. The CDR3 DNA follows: TGCGCCAGCACCTCTGGGACTCCCACCGGGGAGCTGTTTTTT. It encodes CASTSGTPTGELFF.

CDR3 nucleotides: TGTGCCAGCGCAGGACAATGGGGCAATCAGCCCCAGCATTTT. Its translation is CASAGQWGNQPQHF. The chain recombines TRBV25-1 with TRBJ1-5, with D possibly matching TRBD1 (5 bases). CDR1 MGHDK and CDR2 SYGVNS come from the germline V gene. The CDR3 has 14 residues. V gave up 8 bases and J gave up 2 bases, with 13 bases separating them.

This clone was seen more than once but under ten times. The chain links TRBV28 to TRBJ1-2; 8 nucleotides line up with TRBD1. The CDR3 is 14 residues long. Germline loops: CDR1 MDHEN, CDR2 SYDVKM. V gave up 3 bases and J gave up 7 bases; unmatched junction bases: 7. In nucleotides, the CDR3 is TGTGCCAGCAGTTTCCTGCAGGGGGCGGGTGGCTACACCTTC. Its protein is CASSFLQGAGGYTF.

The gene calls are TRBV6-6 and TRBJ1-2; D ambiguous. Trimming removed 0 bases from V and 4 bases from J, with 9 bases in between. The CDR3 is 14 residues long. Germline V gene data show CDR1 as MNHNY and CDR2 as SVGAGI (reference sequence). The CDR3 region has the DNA TGTGCCAGCAGTTACTCGAGGGCCGTCTATGGCTACACCTTC. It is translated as CASSYSRAVYGYTF.

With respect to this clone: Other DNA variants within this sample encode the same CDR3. CDR3: CASRPGLAYNEQFF. In nucleotides, the CDR3 is TGTGCCAGCAGGCCGGGACTAGCCTACAATGAGCAGTTCTTC. This chain links TRBV6-5 with TRBJ2-1; 8 bases match TRBD2. V trimming: 6 bases; J trimming: 2 bases; junction bases outside the gene matches: 3. CDR1 is MNHEY, CDR2 SVGAGI, per germline. This CDR3 contains 14 residues.

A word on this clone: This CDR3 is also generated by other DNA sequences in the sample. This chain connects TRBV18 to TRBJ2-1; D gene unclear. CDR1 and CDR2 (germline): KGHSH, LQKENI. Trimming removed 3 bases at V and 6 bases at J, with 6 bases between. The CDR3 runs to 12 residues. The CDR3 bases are TGTGCCAGCTCACCGGCTAGCAATGAGCAGTTCTTC. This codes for CASSPASNEQFF. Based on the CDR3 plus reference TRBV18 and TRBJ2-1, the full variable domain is NAGVMQNPRHLVRRRGQEARLRCSPMKGHSHVYWYRQLPEEGLKFMVYLQKENIIDESGMPKERFSAEFPKEGPSILRIQQVVRGDSAAYFCASSPASNEQFFGPGTRLTVL.

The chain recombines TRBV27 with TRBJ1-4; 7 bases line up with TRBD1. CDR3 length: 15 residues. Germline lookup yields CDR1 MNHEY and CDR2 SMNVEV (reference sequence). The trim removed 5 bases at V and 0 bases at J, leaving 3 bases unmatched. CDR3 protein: CASSAQGATNEKLFF. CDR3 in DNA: TGTGCCAGCAGTGCCCAGGGGGCAACTAATGAAAAACTGTTTTTT.

CDR3 DNA sequence: TGTGCCAGTATCCCGTCTAACTTGGGTGGAAACACCATATATTTT. It specifies CASIPSNLGGNTIYF. This rearrangement joins TRBV19 to TRBJ1-3, with no clear D. V gave up 7 bases and J gave up 3 bases, with 16 bases separating them. CDR1 is LNHDA, CDR2 SQIVND, per germline (reference sequence). This CDR3 spans 15 amino acids.

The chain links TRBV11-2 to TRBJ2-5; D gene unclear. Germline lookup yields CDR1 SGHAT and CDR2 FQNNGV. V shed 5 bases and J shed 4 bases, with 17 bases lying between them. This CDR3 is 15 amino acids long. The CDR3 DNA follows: TGTGCCAGCAGCCCTAGGATCCGCTCCCCAGAGACCCAGTACTTC. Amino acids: CASSPRIRSPETQYF.

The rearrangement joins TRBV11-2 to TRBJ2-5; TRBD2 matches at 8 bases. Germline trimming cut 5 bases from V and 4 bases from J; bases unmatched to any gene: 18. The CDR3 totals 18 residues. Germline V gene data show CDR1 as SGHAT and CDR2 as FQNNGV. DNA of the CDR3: TGTGCCAGCAGCCCCTCGGTGGGGGCGGGAGGCCGAGGAGAGACCCAGTACTTC. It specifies CASSPSVGAGGRGETQYF.

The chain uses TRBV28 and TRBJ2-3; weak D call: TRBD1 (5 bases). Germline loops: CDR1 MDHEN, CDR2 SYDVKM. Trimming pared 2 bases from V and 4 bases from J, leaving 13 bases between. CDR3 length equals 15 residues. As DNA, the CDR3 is TGTGCCAGCAGTTTAGGGGTCGCAGGGCCAGATACGCAGTATTTT. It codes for CASSLGVAGPDTQYF.

CDR3 sequence: CASSFAGSGNTIYF. DNA for the CDR3: TGCGCCAGCAGCTTCGCAGGGAGTGGAAACACCATATATTTT. This rearrangement joins TRBV5-1 to TRBJ1-3; D might be TRBD1 (5 bases). In germline, CDR1 is SGHRS, CDR2 YFSETQ. V lost 2 bases and J lost 3, with 9 bases in between. CDR3 length: 14 residues. The variable domain in full, completed from reference TRBV5-1 and TRBJ1-3, reads KAGVTQTPRYLIKTRGQQVTLSCSPISGHRSVSWYQQTPGQGLQFLFEYFSETQRNKGNFPGRFSGRQFSNSRSEMNVSTLELGDSALYLCASSFAGSGNTIYFGEGSWLTVV.

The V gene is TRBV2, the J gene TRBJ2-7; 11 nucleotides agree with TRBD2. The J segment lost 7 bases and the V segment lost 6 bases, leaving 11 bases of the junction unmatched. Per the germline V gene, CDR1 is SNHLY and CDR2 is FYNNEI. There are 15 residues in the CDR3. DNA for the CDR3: TGTGCCAGCAGGAAATTAGCGGGAGGGCAGGGGGAGCAGTACTTC. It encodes CASRKLAGGQGEQYF.

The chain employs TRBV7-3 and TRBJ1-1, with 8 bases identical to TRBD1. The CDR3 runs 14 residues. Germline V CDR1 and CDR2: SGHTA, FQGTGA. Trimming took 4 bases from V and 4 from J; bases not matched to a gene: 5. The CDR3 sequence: CASSSDRGLTEAFF. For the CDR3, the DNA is TGTGCCAGCAGCTCAGACAGGGGTCTCACTGAAGCTTTCTTT.

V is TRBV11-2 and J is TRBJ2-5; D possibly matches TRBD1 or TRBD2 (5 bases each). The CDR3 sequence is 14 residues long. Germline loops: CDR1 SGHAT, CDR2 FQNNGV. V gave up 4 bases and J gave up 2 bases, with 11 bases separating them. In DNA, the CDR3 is TGTGCCAGCAGCTCCCTTTGGGGGCAAGAGACCCAGTACTTC. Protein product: CASSSLWGQETQYF.

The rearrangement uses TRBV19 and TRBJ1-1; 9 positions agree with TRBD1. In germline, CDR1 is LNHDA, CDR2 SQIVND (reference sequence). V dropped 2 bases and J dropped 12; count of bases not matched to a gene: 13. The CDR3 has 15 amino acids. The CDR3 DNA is TGTGCCAGTAGTATAACCCAGGACAGGGGAGGAAAGACTTTCTTT. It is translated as CASSITQDRGGKTFF.

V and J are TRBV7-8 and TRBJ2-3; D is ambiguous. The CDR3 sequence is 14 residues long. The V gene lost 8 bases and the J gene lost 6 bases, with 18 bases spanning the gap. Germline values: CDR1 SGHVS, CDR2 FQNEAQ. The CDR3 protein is CASSSRRLLDTQYF. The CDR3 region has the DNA TGTGCCAGCTCGTCCCGGAGACTTTTGGATACGCAGTATTTT. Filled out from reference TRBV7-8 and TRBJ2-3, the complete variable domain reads GAGVSQSPRYKVAKRGQDVALRCDPISGHVSLFWYQQALGQGPEFLTYFQNEAQLDKSGLPSDRFFAERPEGSVSTLKIQRTQQEDSAVYLCASSSRRLLDTQYFGPGTRLTVL.

For the CDR3, the DNA is TGTGCCAGCAGCTTAGTTTCTCCTAGCGGGAGGGCCGGGGAGCTGTTTTTT. Translation: CASSLVSPSGRAGELFF. The chain recombines TRBV7-2 with TRBJ2-2, with 12 positions matching TRBD2. The CDR3 spans 17 residues. V gave up 1 base and J gave up 6 bases; unmatched junction bases: 6. Per germline, CDR1 SGHTA and CDR2 FQGNSA.

The CDR3 reads CASSVGRSSGTNTIYF. Here the CDR3 DNA reads TGTGCCAGCAGCGTAGGACGATCTTCGGGGACAAACACCATATATTTT. The chain recombines TRBV9 with TRBJ1-3; D may be TRBD1 (5 bases). Germline lookup yields CDR1 SGDLS and CDR2 YYNGEE. The CDR3 consists of 16 residues. V lost 0 bases to trimming and J lost 6 bases, with 16 bases between them.

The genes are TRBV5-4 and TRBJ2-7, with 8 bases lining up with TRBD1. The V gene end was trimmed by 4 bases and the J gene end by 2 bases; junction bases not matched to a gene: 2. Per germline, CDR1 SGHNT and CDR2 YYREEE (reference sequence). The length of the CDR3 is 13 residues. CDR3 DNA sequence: TGTGCCAGCAGCCGACAGGGGACCTACGAGCAGTACTTC. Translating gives CASSRQGTYEQYF.